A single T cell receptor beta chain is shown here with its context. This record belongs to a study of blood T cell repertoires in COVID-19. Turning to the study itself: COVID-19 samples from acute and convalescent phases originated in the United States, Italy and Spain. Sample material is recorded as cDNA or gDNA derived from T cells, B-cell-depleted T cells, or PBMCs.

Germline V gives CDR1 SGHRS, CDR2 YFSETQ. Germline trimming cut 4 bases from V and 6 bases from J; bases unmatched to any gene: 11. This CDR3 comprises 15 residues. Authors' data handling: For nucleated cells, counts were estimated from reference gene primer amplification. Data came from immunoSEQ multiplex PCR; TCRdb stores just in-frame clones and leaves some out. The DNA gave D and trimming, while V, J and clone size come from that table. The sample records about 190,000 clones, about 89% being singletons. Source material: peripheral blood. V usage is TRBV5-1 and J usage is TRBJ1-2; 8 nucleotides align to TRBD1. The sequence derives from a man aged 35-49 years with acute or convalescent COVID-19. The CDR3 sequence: CASSPRQGRKDGYTF. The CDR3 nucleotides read TGCGCCAGCAGCCCAAGACAGGGGAGGAAGGATGGCTACACCTTC.